This T cell receptor beta chain comes out of a study of blood T cell repertoires in COVID-19. On the study more broadly: The samples span acute and convalescent COVID-19 from the United States, Italy and Spain. PBMCs, B-cell-depleted T cells, or T cells were the source of the cDNA or gDNA that made up the material.

Per the original methods: It was from reference gene primer amplification that nucleated cell counts were estimated. Libraries were prepared by immunoSEQ multiplex PCR; TCRdb keeps only in-frame clonotypes and omits some of them. The D gene and trimming were derived from the DNA, and the V and J assignments and clone size from that table. In the table there are over 150,000 clones, 94% of which are singletons. This CDR3 comprises 15 residues. Germline CDR1 and CDR2: LNHDA and SQIVND (reference sequence). Trimming pared 6 bases from V and 0 bases from J, leaving 15 bases between. The receptor comes from a young man with COVID-19, enrolled during active disease. Sequencing was carried out using peripheral blood. The chain couples TRBV19 to TRBJ2-7; D perhaps matches TRBD1 (6 bases). The CDR3 sequence: CASSMQGPGSYEQYF. CDR3 bases: TGTGCCAGTAGCATGCAGGGGCCGGGCTCCTACGAGCAGTACTTC.